This TCR beta chain comes out of a study of spatial heterogeneity in lung cancer. Study-wide results and caveats: Ubiquitous expanded tumor TCRs appeared in blood more at resection than follow-up.

Every molecule of TCR cDNA had its own unique molecular identifier. One entry per CDR3 protein, called by TCRdb with MiXCR from the 5' RACE reads. Of about 52,000 distinct CDR3 sequences in the sample, 6% to 8.5% are singletons; the top ten hold approximately 40%. The time point denotes: blood at routine non-recurrence follow-up after resection. In each case, whole RNA from tumor, nontumor lung or frozen PBMC was sequenced unsorted. In this sample, this clonotype turned up many times. Its specificity is unknown. CDR1 SGHDN and CDR2 FVKESK come from the germline V gene. V lost 6 bases and J 7 bases, leaving 4 bases between the germline ends. The CDR3 has 10 residues.

The specimen comprised PBMCs, sampled at follow-up. V gene TRBV14 combines with J gene TRBJ2-1; D gene uncertain. The source is a female donor with early-stage non-small cell lung cancer. CDR3 DNA: TGTGCCAGCAGGGAAAATGAGCAGTTCTTC. It specifies CASRENEQFF.